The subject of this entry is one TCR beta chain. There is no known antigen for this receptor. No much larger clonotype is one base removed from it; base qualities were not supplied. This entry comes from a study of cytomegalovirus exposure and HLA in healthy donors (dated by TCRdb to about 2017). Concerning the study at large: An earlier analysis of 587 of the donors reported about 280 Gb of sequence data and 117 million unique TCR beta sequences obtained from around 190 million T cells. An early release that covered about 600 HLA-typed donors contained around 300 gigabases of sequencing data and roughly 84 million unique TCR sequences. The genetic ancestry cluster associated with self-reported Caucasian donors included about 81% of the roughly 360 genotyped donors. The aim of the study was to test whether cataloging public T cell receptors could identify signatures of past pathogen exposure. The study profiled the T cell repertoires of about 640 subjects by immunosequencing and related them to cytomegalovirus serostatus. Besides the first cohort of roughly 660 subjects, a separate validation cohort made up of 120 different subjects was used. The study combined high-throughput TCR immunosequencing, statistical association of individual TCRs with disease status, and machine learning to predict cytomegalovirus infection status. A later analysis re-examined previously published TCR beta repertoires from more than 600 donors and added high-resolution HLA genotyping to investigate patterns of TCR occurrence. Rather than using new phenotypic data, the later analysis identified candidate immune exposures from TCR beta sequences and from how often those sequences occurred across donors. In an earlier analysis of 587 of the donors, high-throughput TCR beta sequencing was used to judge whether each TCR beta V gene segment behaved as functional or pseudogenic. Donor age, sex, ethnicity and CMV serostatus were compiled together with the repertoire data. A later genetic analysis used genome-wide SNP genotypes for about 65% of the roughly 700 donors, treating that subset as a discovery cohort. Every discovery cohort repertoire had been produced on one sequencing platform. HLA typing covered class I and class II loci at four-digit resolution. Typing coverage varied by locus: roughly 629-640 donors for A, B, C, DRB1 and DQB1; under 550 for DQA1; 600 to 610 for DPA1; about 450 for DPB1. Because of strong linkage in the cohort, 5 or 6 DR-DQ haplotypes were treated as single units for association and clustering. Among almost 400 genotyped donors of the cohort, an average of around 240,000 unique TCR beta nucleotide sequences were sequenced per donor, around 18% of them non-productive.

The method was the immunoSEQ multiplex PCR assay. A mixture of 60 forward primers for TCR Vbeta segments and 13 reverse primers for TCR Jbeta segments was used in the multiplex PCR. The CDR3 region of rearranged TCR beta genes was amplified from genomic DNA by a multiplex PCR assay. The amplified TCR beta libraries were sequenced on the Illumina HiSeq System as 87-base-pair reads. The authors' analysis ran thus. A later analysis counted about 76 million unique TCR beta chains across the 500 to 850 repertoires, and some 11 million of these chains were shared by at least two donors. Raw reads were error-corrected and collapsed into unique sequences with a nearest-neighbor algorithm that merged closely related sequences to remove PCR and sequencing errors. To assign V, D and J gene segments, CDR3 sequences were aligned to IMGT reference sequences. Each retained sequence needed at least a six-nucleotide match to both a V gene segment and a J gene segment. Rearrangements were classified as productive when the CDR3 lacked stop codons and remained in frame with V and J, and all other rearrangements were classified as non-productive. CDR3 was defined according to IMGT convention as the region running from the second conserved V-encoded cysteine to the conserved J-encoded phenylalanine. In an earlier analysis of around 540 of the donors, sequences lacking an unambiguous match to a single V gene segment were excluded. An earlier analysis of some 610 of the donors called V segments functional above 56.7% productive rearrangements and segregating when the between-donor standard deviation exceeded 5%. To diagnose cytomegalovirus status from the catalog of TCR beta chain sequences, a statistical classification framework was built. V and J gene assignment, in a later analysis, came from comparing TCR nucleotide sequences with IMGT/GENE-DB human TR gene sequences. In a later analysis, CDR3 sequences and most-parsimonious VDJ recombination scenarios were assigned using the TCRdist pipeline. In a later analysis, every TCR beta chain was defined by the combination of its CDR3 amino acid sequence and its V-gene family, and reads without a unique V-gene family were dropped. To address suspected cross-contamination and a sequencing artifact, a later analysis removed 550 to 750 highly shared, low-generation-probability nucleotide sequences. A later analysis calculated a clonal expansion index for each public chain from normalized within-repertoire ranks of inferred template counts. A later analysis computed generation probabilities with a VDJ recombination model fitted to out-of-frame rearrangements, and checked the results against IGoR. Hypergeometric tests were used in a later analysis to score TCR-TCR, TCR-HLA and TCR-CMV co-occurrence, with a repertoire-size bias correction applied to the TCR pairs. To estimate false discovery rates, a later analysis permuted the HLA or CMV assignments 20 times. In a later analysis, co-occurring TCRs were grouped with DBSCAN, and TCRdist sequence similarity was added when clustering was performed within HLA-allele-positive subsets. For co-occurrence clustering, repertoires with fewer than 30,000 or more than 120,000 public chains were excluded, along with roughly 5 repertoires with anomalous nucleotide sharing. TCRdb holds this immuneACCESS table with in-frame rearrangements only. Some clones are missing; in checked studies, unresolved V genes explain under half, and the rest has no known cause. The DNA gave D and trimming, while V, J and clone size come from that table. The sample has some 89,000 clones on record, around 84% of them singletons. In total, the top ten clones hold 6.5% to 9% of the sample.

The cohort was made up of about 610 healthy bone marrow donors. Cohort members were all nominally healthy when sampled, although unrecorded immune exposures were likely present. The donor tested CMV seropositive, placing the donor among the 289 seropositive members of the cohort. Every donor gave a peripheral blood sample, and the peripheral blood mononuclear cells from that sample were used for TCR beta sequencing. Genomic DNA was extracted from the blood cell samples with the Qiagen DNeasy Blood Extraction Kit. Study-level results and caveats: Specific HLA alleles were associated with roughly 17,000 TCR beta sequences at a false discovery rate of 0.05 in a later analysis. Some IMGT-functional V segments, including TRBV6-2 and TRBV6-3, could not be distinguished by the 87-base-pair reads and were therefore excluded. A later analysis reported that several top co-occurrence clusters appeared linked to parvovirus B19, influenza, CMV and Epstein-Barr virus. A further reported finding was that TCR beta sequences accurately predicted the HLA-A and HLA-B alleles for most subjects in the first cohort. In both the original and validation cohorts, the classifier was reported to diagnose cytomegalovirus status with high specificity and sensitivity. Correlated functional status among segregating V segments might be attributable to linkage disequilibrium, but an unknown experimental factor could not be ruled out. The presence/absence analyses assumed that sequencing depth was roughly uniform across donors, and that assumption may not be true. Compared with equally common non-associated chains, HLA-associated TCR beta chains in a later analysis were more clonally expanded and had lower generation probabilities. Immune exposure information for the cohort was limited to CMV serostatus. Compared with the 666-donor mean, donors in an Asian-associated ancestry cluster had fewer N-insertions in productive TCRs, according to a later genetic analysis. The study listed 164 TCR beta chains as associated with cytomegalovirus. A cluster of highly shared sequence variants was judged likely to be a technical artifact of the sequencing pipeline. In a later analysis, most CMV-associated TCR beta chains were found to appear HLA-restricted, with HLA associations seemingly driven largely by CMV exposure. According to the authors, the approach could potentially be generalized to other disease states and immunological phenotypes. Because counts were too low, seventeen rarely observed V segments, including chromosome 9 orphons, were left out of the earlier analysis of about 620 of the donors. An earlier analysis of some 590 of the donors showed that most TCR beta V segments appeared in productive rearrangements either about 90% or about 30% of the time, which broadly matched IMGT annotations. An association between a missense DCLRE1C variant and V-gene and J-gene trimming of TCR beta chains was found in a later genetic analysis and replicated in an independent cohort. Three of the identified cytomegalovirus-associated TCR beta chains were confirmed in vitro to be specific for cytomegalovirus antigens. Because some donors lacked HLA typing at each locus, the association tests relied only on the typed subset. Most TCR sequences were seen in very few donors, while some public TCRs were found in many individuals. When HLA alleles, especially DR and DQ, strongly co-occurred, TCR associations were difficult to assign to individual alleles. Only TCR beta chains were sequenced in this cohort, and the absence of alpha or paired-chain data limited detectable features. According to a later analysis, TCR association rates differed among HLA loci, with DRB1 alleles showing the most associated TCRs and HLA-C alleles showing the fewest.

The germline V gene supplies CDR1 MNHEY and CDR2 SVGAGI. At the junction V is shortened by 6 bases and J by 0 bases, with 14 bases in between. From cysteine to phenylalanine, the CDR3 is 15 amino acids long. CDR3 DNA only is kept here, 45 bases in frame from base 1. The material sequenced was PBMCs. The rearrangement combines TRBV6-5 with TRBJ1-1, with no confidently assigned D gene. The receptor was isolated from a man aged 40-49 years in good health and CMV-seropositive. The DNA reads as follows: TGTGCCAGCAGGCAGAGTTGGACTGTGAACACTGAAGCTTTCTTT. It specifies CASRQSWTVNTEAFF.